The 22 T cell receptor beta chains in this list originate from one sample, sequenced in a study of blood T cell repertoires in COVID-19. Measured with immunoSEQ multiplex PCR; TCRdb has only the in-frame clones, and not every one. The sample includes around 400,000 clones, approximately 91% of them seen just once. The sequenced sample was PBMCs or T cells enriched from blood (not recorded which). The receptors here all came from a woman in her 40s who had been exposed to COVID-19.

This clone was observed once. This chain uses TRBV5-4 with TRBJ1-4, with D possibly TRBD1 on 5 matching bases. The CDR3 runs 15 residues. Germline V gene sequence: CDR1 SGHNT, CDR2 YYREEE (reference sequence). Trimming took off 0 bases at V and 4 bases at J, with 10 bases between the two ends. CDR3 protein: CASSLDPGNNEKLFF. The CDR3 DNA is TGTGCCAGCAGCTTGGACCCAGGGAATAATGAAAAACTGTTTTTT.

As DNA, the CDR3 is TGTGCCAGCAGATACCGGCGGGGAGGCTCCTACAATGAGCAGTTCTTC. This gives the protein CASRYRRGGSYNEQFF. The gene calls are TRBV7-8 and TRBJ2-1, with D tentatively TRBD2 (6 bases). CDR1 SGHVS and CDR2 FQNEAQ come from the germline V gene. Trimming took 6 bases from V and 0 from J, leaving 15 bases between them. The CDR3 length is 16 residues. The full variable domain, its missing parts supplied by reference TRBV7-8 and TRBJ2-1, is GAGVSQSPRYKVAKRGQDVALRCDPISGHVSLFWYQQALGQGPEFLTYFQNEAQLDKSGLPSDRFFAERPEGSVSTLKIQRTQQEDSAVYLCASRYRRGGSYNEQFFGPGTRLTVL.

In DNA, the CDR3 is TGTGCCAGCAGCCAAGCGCGGGGGGGCCATAACGAGCAGTACTTC. It codes for CASSQARGGHNEQYF. The chain is built from TRBV3-1 (or the pseudogene TRBV3-2) and TRBJ2-7, with 9 bases fitting TRBD2. V lost 1 base to trimming and J lost 5 bases; unmatched junction nucleotides: 6. CDR3 length: 15 residues. Germline loops: CDR1 LGHDT, CDR2 YNNKEL (reference sequence).

This chain joins TRBV11-3 and TRBJ1-3; possibly TRBD1 for D (6 bases). The ends were cut back, 5 bases at V and 4 bases at J, with 12 bases in the middle. This CDR3 region has 14 residues. Germline V lookup: CDR1 SGHNT, CDR2 YENEEA. Written as DNA, the CDR3 is TGTGCCAGCAGCAATTACAGGGACGGAAACACCATATATTTT. Its protein product is CASSNYRDGNTIYF. The full variable domain, its missing parts supplied by reference TRBV11-3 and TRBJ1-3, is EAGVVQSPRYKIIEKKQPVAFWCNPISGHNTLYWYLQNLGQGPELLIRYENEEAVDDSQLPKDRFSAERLKGVDSTLKIQPAELGDSAVYLCASSNYRDGNTIYFGEGSWLTVV.

The V gene is TRBV19, the J gene TRBJ1-4; D uncertain. V dropped 8 bases and J dropped 3 bases, with 16 bases sitting between them. Germline CDR1 LNHDA, CDR2 SQIVND (reference sequence). The CDR3 is 15 residues long. CDR3 DNA sequence: TGTGCCAGTCGCGAATCACCGGGGTCTAATGAAAAACTGTTTTTT. Translated: CASRESPGSNEKLFF.

This chain joins TRBV18 and TRBJ1-3, with D perhaps TRBD1 (6 bases). Germline loops: CDR1 KGHSH, CDR2 LQKENI. The length of the CDR3 is 17 residues. Trimming removed 1 base at V and 1 base at J, with 14 bases between. In DNA form, the CDR3 reads TGTGCCAGCTCACCACTCGGGGGGCGGTTATCTGGAAACACCATATATTTT. The encoded protein is CASSPLGGRLSGNTIYF.

Worth noting for this clone: The same CDR3 arises from other DNA sequences in this sample as well. The chain carries TRBV5-1 and TRBJ2-5; D perhaps matches TRBD2 (5 bases). CDR3 size: 13 residues. Trimming removed 1 base at V and 5 bases at J, with 9 bases between. Germline lookup yields CDR1 SGHRS and CDR2 YFSETQ. DNA for the CDR3: TGCGCCAGCAGCTTGTCCGGGGTGGAGACCCAGTACTTC. Protein sequence: CASSLSGVETQYF. Full variable domain (outside the CDR3, taken from reference TRBV5-1 and TRBJ2-5): KAGVTQTPRYLIKTRGQQVTLSCSPISGHRSVSWYQQTPGQGLQFLFEYFSETQRNKGNFPGRFSGRQFSNSRSEMNVSTLELGDSALYLCASSLSGVETQYFGPGTRLLVL.

CDR3 nucleotide sequence: TGTGCCAGCAGGAAACAGGGTGGCACCGGGGAGCTGTTTTTT. The encoded protein is CASRKQGGTGELFF. The V gene is TRBV27, the J gene TRBJ2-2, with a tentative D call TRBD1 (6 bases). Germline V gene lookup returns CDR1 MNHEY and CDR2 SMNVEV (reference sequence). There are 14 residues in the CDR3. The V end was cut by 6 bases, the J end by 4 bases, with 12 bases between.

This chain connects TRBV27 to TRBJ2-1; possibly TRBD1 for D (5 bases). Germline CDR1 reads MNHEY; CDR2 reads SMNVEV (reference sequence). The V end was cut by 5 bases, the J end by 3 bases, with 14 bases between. The CDR3 runs 15 residues. The CDR3 loop reads CASSIRTRNYNEQFF. In DNA form, the CDR3 reads TGTGCCAGCAGTATAAGGACAAGGAACTACAATGAGCAGTTCTTC.

The chain has TRBV19 and TRBJ1-5; no definite D call. The CDR3 is 15 residues long. V lost 3 bases to trimming and J lost 4 bases, with 13 bases between them. Germline loops: CDR1 LNHDA, CDR2 SQIVND (reference sequence). The CDR3, as DNA: TGTGCCAGTAGTATCAGGCCCAGCGGGAATCAGCCCCAGCATTTT. Protein: CASSIRPSGNQPQHF.

The rearrangement joins TRBV24-1 to TRBJ2-3; 14 bases map to TRBD2. This CDR3 has 18 residues. Germline loops: CDR1 KGHDR, CDR2 SFDVKD. Trimming at V came to 3 bases and at J to 4 bases, leaving 8 bases not matched to a gene. The CDR3 nucleotides are TGTGCCACCAGTGATCTGGGGACTAGCGGGAGTGGCGCAGATACGCAGTATTTT. Translation: CATSDLGTSGSGADTQYF.

V and J are TRBV5-4 and TRBJ1-1; the D gene is possibly TRBD1 (5 bases). V lost 0 bases and J lost 4, with 13 bases in between. Germline V gene data show CDR1 as SGHNT and CDR2 as YYREEE (reference sequence). This CDR3 spans 15 amino acids. In DNA form, the CDR3 reads TGTGCCAGCAGCTTGGGAGCTCAGGGATCCACTGAAGCTTTCTTT. Protein: CASSLGAQGSTEAFF.

The V gene is TRBV5-1, the J gene TRBJ1-2; D is ambiguous. The germline V gene encodes CDR1 SGHRS and CDR2 YFSETQ. V was cut by 0 bases and J by 0 bases, with 9 bases left in between. CDR3 length: 15 amino acids. For the CDR3, the DNA is TGCGCCAGCAGCTTGGGTGGAGGGACTAACTATGGCTACACCTTC. Its protein product is CASSLGGGTNYGYTF.

The rearrangement uses TRBV7-6 and TRBJ2-7; weak D call: TRBD1 (5 bases). V lost 1 base to trimming and J lost 2 bases, with 6 bases between them. Germline CDR1 reads SGHVS; CDR2 reads FNYEAQ. This CDR3 comprises 13 residues. The CDR3 nucleotides read TGTGCCAGCAGCTTAGGGACAACCTACGAGCAGTACTTC. Protein sequence: CASSLGTTYEQYF. The variable domain in full, completed from reference TRBV7-6 and TRBJ2-7, reads GAGVSQSPRYKVTKRGQDVALRCDPISGHVSLYWYRQALGQGPEFLTYFNYEAQQDKSGLPNDRFSAERPEGSISTLTIQRTEQRDSAMYRCASSLGTTYEQYFGPGTRLTVT.

This chain connects TRBV11-3 to TRBJ1-1; D is ambiguous. Germline V gives CDR1 SGHNT, CDR2 YENEEA. The CDR3 has 14 amino acids. The V gene lost 1 base and the J gene lost 2 bases, with 8 bases spanning the gap. The CDR3 bases are TGTGCCAGCAGCTTAGGAGGGATAAACACTGAAGCTTTCTTT. Protein product: CASSLGGINTEAFF.

V and J are TRBV19 and TRBJ1-1; a possible D gene is TRBD1 (5 bases). The V gene's germline CDR1 is LNHDA and CDR2 SQIVND (reference sequence). V lost 4 bases and J 4 bases, leaving 19 bases between the germline ends. The CDR3 length is 16 residues. The CDR3, as DNA: TGTGCCAGTAGTAGGGGCCTTTTCGCAGGGCCCACTGAAGCTTTCTTT. This sequence encodes CASSRGLFAGPTEAFF.

The chain recombines TRBV29-1 with TRBJ1-4; D might be TRBD1 (5 bases). In germline, CDR1 is SQVTM, CDR2 ANQGSEA. This CDR3 is built from 14 residues. V lost 5 bases and J 7 bases, leaving 17 bases between the germline ends. CDR3 region: CSVLDTSGGEKLFF. The CDR3 bases are TGCAGCGTTCTGGACACTTCCGGCGGTGAAAAACTGTTTTTT. Full variable domain (missing parts from reference TRBV29-1 and TRBJ1-4): SAVISQKPSRDICQRGTSLTIQCQVDSQVTMMFWYRQQPGQSLTLIATANQGSEATYESGFVIDKFPISRPNLTFSTLTVSNMSPEDSSIYLCSVLDTSGGEKLFFGSGTQLSVL.

The chain uses TRBV28 and TRBJ2-2; TRBD2 might be the D (6 bases). V shed 6 bases and J shed 4 bases, with 21 bases lying between them. The CDR3 covers 17 residues. The germline gives CDR1 MDHEN, CDR2 SYDVKM. The CDR3 reads CASSLWRGGGATGELFF. CDR3 in DNA: TGTGCCAGCAGCCTGTGGAGGGGCGGTGGGGCCACCGGGGAGCTGTTTTTT.

The J gene is TRBJ2-7, the V gene TRBV5-5, with 10 bases fitting TRBD2. V shed 4 bases and J 0 bases; nucleotides not matched to a gene: 4. Germline V gives CDR1 SGHKS, CDR2 YYEKEE (reference sequence). The CDR3 contains 15 residues. CDR3 sequence reads: CASSQGLASSYEQYF. The CDR3 coding sequence is TGTGCCAGCAGCCAGGGACTAGCGAGCTCCTACGAGCAGTACTTC.

The rearrangement links TRBV6-2 or TRBV6-3 to TRBJ2-3; the match to TRBD2 covers 11 bases. Germline-derived CDR1 and CDR2 are MNHEY and SVGEGT. The CDR3 runs 16 residues. V was pared by 6 bases and J by 5 bases, with 10 bases of the junction left unmatched. The CDR3, as DNA: TGTGCCAGCAGCCCCCGACTAGCGGGGATGGGAGATACGCAGTATTTT. It translates to CASSPRLAGMGDTQYF.

This clone appeared a single time. V and J are TRBV27 and TRBJ1-2; TRBD1 matches at 7 bases. In germline, CDR1 is MNHEY, CDR2 SMNVEV (reference sequence). V dropped 5 bases and J dropped 4; count of bases not matched to a gene: 7. This CDR3 is built from 14 residues. The CDR3 DNA sequence: TGTGCCAGCAGTAGAACAGGGGCTACCTATGGCTACACCTTC. Translating it yields CASSRTGATYGYTF.

The rearrangement uses TRBV29-1 and TRBJ1-1, with D uncertain. CDR1 and CDR2 from the germline V gene are SQVTM and ANQGSEA. CDR3 length equals 13 residues. V was trimmed by 4 bases and J by 1 base, leaving 10 bases between them. CDR3 region: CSVATSQNTEAFF. The CDR3 DNA is TGCAGCGTTGCGACAAGCCAGAACACTGAAGCTTTCTTT.